One and the same sample provided the 4 T cell receptor beta chains below, sequenced in a study of T cell changes during pregnancy in multiple sclerosis. The method was immunoSEQ multiplex PCR; TCRdb's version includes in-frame clones alone and lacks a portion of them. Seen here are around 21,000 clones, approximately 86% observed once, and the top ten hold less than 20%. The sample was CD8+ T cells from peripheral blood mononuclear cells, taken after pregnancy. The receptors come from a female donor in good health, enrolled as a control in a pregnancy study.

The V call is TRBV10-3, the J call TRBJ1-2; D is unclear. The CDR3 is 16 amino acids. Germline V CDR1 and CDR2: ENHRY, SYGVKD. Trimming pared 0 bases from V and 0 bases from J, leaving 11 bases between. DNA for the CDR3: TGTGCCATCAGTGAGTCTGAGGGCGCGCCTAACTATGGCTACACCTTC. As protein: CAISESEGAPNYGYTF.

This CDR3 reads CASSPSLRGWGNYGYTF. The CDR3 DNA sequence: TGTGCCAGTAGTCCTTCCCTCAGGGGCTGGGGTAACTATGGCTACACCTTC. The rearrangement links TRBV19 to TRBJ1-2, with D possibly TRBD1 on 6 matching bases. Germline assignment: CDR1 LNHDA and CDR2 SQIVND (reference sequence). Trimming cost V 5 bases and J 1 base, with 20 bases left between them. This CDR3 has 17 amino acids.

The chain combines TRBV12-5 with TRBJ2-6; D perhaps matches TRBD1 (6 bases). The CDR3 covers 18 residues. Germline V lookup: CDR1 LGHNT, CDR2 FRNRAP. The V end lost 5 bases, the J end lost 0 bases, and 17 bases lay between the germline ends. The CDR3 DNA is TGTGCTAGTGGTCCTTTGGGGACATCTTACTCTGGGGCCAACGTCCTGACTTTC. It specifies CASGPLGTSYSGANVLTF.

This clone has a single count. The V call is TRBV2, the J call TRBJ2-1; D is uncertain. The length of the CDR3 is 15 residues. Germline CDR1 is SNHLY and CDR2 is FYNNEI. V dropped 4 bases and J dropped 5 bases, with 15 bases sitting between them. For the CDR3, the DNA is TGTGCCAGCAGTGCCCCGCGGAGAGTAGACAATGAGCAGTTCTTC. It translates to CASSAPRRVDNEQFF.